This T cell receptor beta chain was sequenced for a study of cytomegalovirus exposure and HLA in healthy donors. Study in general: Most donors, 70% to 85% of over 350 genotyped, fell in the Caucasian-associated ancestry cluster.

Use of 60 Vbeta and 13 Jbeta primers characterized the PCR. Produced via immunoSEQ multiplex PCR; TCRdb's table is partial and in-frame only. The sample carries approximately 140,000 clones, roughly four fifths recorded once. General study results and limits: Under in vitro conditions, a few CMV-associated chains were confirmed as specific for CMV antigens.

The J segment lost 3 bases and the V segment lost 5 bases, leaving 5 bases of the junction unmatched. Germline CDR1 is SNHLY and CDR2 is FYNNEI. The CDR3 has 14 residues. This clone was observed once. Its antigen is unknown. Input material: PBMCs. The rearrangement uses TRBV2 and TRBJ2-3; 7 bases are shared with TRBD2. This receptor was taken from a woman between 35 and 50 years old in good health and CMV-seronegative. CDR3 sequence reads: CASSSTGGTDTQYF. The DNA for the CDR3 is TGTGCCAGCAGTTCCACGGGGGGAACAGATACGCAGTATTTT.